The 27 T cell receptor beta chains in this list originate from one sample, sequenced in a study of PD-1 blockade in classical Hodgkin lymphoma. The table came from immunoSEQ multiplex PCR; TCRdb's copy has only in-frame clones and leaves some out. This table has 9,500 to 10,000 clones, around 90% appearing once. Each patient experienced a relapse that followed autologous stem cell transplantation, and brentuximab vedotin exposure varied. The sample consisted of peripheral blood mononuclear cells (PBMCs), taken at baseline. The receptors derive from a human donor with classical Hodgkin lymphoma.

Written as DNA, the CDR3 is TGTGCCAGCAGCAAAGATCCCGGGACAGGAACACAAGCTTTCTTT. Its protein is CASSKDPGTGTQAFF. The gene calls are TRBV5-4 and TRBJ1-1, with TRBD1 identical over 8 bases. J gave up 9 bases and V 4 bases, and 14 bases lay outside the gene matches. Germline V lookup: CDR1 SGHNT, CDR2 YYREEE (reference sequence). The CDR3 is 15 residues long.

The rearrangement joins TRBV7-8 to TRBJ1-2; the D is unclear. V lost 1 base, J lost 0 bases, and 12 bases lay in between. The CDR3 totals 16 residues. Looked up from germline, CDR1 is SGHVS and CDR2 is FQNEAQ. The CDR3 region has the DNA TGTGCCAGCAGCTTAGTAGCGGTCATCTCTAACTATGGCTACACCTTC. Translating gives CASSLVAVISNYGYTF.

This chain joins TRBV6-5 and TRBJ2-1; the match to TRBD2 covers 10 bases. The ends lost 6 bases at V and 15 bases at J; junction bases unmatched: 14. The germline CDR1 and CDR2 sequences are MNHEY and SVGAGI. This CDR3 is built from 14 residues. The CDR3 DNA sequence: TGTGCCAGCAGATCGGCACTAGCGGGACTCCCTCCGTTCTTC. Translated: CASRSALAGLPPFF.

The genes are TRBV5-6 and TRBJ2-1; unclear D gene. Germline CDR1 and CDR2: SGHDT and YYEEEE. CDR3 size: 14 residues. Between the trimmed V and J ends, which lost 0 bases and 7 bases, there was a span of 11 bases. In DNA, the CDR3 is TGTGCCAGCAGCTTGGTCGTCAGGTCAAATGAGCAGTTCTTC. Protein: CASSLVVRSNEQFF.

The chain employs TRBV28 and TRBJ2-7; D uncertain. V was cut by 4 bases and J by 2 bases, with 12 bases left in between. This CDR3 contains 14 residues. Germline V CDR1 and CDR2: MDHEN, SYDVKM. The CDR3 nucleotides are TGTGCCAGCAGTTCACCGTCACAGACCTACGAGCAGTACTTC. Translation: CASSSPSQTYEQYF.

CDR3 sequence: CASRPSGTGLAWSSYNEQFF. CDR3 bases: TGTGCCAGCAGGCCGTCCGGGACAGGGCTCGCGTGGAGCTCCTACAATGAGCAGTTCTTC. This chain joins TRBV5-4 and TRBJ2-1; TRBD1 agrees at 9 bases. The trim removed 5 bases at V and 0 bases at J, leaving 18 bases unmatched. The CDR3 contains 20 residues. Per the germline V gene, CDR1 is SGHNT and CDR2 is YYREEE (reference sequence).

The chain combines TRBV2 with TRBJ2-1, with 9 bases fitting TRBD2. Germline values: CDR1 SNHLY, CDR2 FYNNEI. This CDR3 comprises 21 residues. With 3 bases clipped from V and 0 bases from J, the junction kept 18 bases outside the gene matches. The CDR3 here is CASSDPGSSGISSRSYNEQFF. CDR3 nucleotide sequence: TGTGCCAGCAGTGATCCCGGATCTAGCGGGATTAGTTCCCGCTCCTACAATGAGCAGTTCTTC.

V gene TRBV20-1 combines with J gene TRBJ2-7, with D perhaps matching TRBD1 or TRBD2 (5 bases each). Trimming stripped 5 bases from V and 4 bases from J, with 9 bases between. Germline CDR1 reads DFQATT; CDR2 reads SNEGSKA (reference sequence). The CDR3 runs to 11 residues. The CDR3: CSARDGYEQYF. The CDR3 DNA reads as TGCAGTGCTCGGGACGGATACGAGCAGTACTTC.

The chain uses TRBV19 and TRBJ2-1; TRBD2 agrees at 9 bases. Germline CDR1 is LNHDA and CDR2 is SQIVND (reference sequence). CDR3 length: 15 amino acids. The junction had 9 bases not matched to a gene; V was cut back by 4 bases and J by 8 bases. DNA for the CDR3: TGTGCCAGTAGTAGTATCTTGGCGGGAGGGTATGAGCAGTTCTTC. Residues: CASSSILAGGYEQFF.

CDR3 sequence reads: CASRGLAGAYEQYF. DNA of the CDR3: TGTGCCAGCAGAGGACTAGCGGGAGCCTACGAGCAGTACTTC. V gene TRBV19 combines with J gene TRBJ2-7; 13 bases agree with TRBD2. This CDR3 contains 14 residues. Germline CDR1 LNHDA, CDR2 SQIVND (reference sequence). The trim removed 9 bases at V and 2 bases at J, leaving 4 bases unmatched.

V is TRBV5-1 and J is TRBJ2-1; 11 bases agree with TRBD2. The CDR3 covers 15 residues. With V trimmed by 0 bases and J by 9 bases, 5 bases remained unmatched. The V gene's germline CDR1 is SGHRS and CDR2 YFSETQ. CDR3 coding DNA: TGCGCCAGCAGCTTGGTAGTAGCGGGAGGGCTTGAGCAGTTCTTC. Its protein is CASSLVVAGGLEQFF.

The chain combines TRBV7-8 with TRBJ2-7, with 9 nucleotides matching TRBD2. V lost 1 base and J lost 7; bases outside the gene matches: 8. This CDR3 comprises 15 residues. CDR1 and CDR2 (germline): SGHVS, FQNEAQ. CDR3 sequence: CASSLVRGRVGEQYF. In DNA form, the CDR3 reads TGTGCCAGCAGCTTAGTACGCGGGAGGGTGGGTGAGCAGTACTTC.

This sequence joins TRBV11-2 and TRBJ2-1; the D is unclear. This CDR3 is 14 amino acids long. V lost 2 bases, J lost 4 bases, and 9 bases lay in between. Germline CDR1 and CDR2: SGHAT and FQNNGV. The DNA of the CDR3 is TGTGCCAGCAGCTTATACGGCGGTTACAATGAGCAGTTCTTC. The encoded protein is CASSLYGGYNEQFF.

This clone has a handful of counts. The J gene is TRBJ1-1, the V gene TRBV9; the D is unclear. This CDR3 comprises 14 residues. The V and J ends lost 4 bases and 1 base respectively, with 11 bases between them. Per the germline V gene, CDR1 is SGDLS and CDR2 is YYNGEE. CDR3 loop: CASSSGSWNTEAFF. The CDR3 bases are TGTGCCAGCAGCTCCGGGAGTTGGAACACTGAAGCTTTCTTT. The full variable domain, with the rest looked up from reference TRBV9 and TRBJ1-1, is DSGVTQTPKHLITATGQRVTLRCSPRSGDLSVYWYQQSLDQGLQFLIQYYNGEERAKGNILERFSAQQFPDLHSELNLSSLELGDSALYFCASSSGSWNTEAFFGQGTRLTVV.

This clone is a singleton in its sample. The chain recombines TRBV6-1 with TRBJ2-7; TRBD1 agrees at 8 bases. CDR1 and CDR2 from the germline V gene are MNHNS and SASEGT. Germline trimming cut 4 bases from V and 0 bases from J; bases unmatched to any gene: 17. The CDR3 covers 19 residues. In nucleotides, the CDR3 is TGTGCCAGCAGTGGTGGGCTTTGGACAGGGACCCACTTCTCCTACGAGCAGTACTTC. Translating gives CASSGGLWTGTHFSYEQYF.

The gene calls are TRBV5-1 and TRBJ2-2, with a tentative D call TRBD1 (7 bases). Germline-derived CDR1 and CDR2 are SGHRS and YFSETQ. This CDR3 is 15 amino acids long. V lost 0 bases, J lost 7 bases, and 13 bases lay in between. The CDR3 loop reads CASSLDTGEVGELFF. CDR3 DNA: TGCGCCAGCAGCTTGGACACAGGGGAGGTCGGGGAGCTGTTTTTT. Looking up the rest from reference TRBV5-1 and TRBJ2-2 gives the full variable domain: KAGVTQTPRYLIKTRGQQVTLSCSPISGHRSVSWYQQTPGQGLQFLFEYFSETQRNKGNFPGRFSGRQFSNSRSEMNVSTLELGDSALYLCASSLDTGEVGELFFGEGSRLTVL.

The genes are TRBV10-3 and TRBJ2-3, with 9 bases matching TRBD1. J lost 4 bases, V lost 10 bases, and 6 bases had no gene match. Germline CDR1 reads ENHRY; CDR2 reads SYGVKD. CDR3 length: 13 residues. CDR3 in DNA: TGTGCCAATTGGGACAGGGCGTCAGATACGCAGTATTTT. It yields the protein CANWDRASDTQYF.

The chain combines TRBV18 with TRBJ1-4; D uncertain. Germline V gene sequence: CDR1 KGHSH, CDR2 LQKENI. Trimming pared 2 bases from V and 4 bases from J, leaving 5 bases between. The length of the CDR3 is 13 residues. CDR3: CASSPEVNEKLFF. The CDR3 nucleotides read TGTGCCAGCTCACCAGAAGTTAATGAAAAACTGTTTTTT.

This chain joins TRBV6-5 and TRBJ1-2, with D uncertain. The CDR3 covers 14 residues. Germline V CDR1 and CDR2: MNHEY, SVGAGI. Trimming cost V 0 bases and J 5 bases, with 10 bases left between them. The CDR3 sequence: CASSYSRNLYGYTF. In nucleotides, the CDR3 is TGTGCCAGCAGTTACTCGAGGAACCTTTATGGCTACACCTTC.

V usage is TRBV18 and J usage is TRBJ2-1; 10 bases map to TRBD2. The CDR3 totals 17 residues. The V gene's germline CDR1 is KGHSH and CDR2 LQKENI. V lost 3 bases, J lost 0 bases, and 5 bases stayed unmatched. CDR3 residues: CASSPYPSGSSYNEQFF. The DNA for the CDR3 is TGTGCCAGCTCACCTTACCCTAGCGGGAGCTCCTACAATGAGCAGTTCTTC.

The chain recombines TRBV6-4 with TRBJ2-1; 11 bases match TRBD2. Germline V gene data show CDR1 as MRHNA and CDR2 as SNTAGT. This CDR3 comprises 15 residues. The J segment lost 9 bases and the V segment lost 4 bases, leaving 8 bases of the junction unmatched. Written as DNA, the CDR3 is TGTGCCAGCAGTGTACTAGCGGGAGAGGTCGGTGAGCAGTTCTTC. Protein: CASSVLAGEVGEQFF.

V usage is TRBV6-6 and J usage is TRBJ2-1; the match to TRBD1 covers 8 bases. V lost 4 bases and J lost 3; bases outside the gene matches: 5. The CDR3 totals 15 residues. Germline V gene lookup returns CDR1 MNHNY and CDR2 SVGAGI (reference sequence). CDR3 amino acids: CASSWGTGFYNEQFF. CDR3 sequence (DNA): TGTGCCAGCAGTTGGGGGACAGGCTTCTACAATGAGCAGTTCTTC.

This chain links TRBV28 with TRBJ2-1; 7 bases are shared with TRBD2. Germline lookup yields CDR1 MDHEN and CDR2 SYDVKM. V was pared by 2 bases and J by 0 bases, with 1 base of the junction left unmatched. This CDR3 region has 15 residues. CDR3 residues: CASSLGGSSYNEQFF. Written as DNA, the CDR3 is TGTGCCAGCAGTTTAGGCGGGAGCTCCTACAATGAGCAGTTCTTC.

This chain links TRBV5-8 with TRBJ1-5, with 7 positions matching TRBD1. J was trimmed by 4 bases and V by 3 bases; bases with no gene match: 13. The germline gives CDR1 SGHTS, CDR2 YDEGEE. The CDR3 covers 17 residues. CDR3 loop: CASSYARGTVKNQPQHF. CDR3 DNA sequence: TGTGCCAGCAGCTACGCTCGAGGGACAGTGAAGAATCAGCCCCAGCATTTT.

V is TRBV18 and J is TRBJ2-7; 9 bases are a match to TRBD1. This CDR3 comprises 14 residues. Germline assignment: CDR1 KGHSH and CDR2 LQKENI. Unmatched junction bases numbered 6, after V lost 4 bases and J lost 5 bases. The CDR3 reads CASSLDRGTDEQYF. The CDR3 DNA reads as TGTGCCAGCTCACTTGACAGGGGGACGGACGAGCAGTACTTC.

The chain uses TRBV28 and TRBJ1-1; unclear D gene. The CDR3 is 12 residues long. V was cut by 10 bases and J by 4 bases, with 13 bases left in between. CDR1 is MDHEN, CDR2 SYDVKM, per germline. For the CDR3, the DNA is TGTGCCACCTCGATACTAGGCACTGAAGCTTTCTTT. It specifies CATSILGTEAFF.

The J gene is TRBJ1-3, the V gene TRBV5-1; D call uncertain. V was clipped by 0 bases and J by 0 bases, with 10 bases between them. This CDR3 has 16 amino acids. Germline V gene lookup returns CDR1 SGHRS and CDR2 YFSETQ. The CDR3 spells CASSLAPRSSGNTIYF. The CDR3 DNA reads TGCGCCAGCAGCTTGGCGCCCCGTTCCTCTGGAAACACCATATATTTT.